The 15 T cell receptor beta chains presented below share a single source sample, sequenced in a study of T cell repertoires in cytomegalovirus infection. In TCRdb, the reads were re-called with MiXCR into one record per CDR3 protein. There are around 330,000 distinct CDR3 sequences in the sample; 15% to 20% occur only once, and 12% lies in the top ten. Sequencing input: PBMCs. Every receptor here comes from a human donor in good health (CMV status not recorded). Some clones in this sample may be carry-over from other donors' samples.

In its sample, this clonotype was seen a few times. J is TRBJ2-7 and V is TRBV7-2; 7 bases are a match to TRBD1. Germline V gene data show CDR1 as SGHTA and CDR2 as FQGNSA. The CDR3 consists of 14 residues. V was clipped by 5 bases and J by 3 bases; unmatched bases: 7. The CDR3 loop is CASSRSGQIYEQYF. The CDR3 nucleotides are TGTGCCAGCAGCCGCTCGGGACAGATCTACGAGCAGTACTTC.

Many counts were recorded for this clonotype. V usage is TRBV7-2 and J usage is TRBJ2-7; 11 bases match TRBD2. The J segment lost 5 bases and the V segment lost 2 bases, leaving 8 bases of the junction unmatched. The CDR3 sequence is 16 residues long. Germline CDR1 reads SGHTA; CDR2 reads FQGNSA. The CDR3, as DNA: TGTGCCAGCAGCTTAAGCCTTAGCGGGGGGGCCCACGAGCAGTACTTC. Translation gives CASSLSLSGGAHEQYF. Looking up the rest from reference TRBV7-2 and TRBJ2-7 gives the full variable domain: GAGVSQSPSNKVTEKGKDVELRCDPISGHTALYWYRQSLGQGLEFLIYFQGNSAPDKSGLPSDRFSAERTGGSVSTLTIQRTQQEDSAVYLCASSLSLSGGAHEQYFGPGTRLTVT.

This clonotype was seen more than once but under ten times. The chain recombines TRBV5-4 with TRBJ1-1; 7 bases agree with TRBD1. From germline, CDR1 is SGHNT and CDR2 YYREEE (reference sequence). The CDR3 totals 16 residues. Trimming removed 0 bases from V and 3 bases from J; junction bases left unmatched: 8. CDR3 protein: CASSLGGGGAYTEAFF. As DNA, the CDR3 is TGTGCCAGCAGCTTGGGGGGAGGGGGCGCATACACTGAAGCTTTCTTT.

The chain is built from TRBV6-2 or TRBV6-3 and TRBJ1-5, with D unresolved. Trimming left V 3 bases short and J 11 bases short, with 11 bases between. The CDR3 sequence is 12 residues long. CDR1 and CDR2 (germline): MNHEY, SVGEGT. CDR3 residues: CASSYPTMTQHF. CDR3 DNA: TGTGCCAGCAGTTATCCCACCATGACCCAGCATTTT.

V usage is TRBV7-9 and J usage is TRBJ2-3, with D perhaps TRBD2 (5 bases). V lost 3 bases and J 4 bases, leaving 11 bases between the germline ends. The CDR3 loop spans 14 amino acids. The germline V gene encodes CDR1 SEHNR and CDR2 FQNEAQ (reference sequence). As DNA, the CDR3 is TGTGCCAGCAGCTTGAGAGGGCTCGCAGATACGCAGTATTTT. Residues: CASSLRGLADTQYF.

This clonotype was observed a handful of times. This chain joins TRBV7-2 and TRBJ1-1; D not certain. V lost 0 bases and J 2 bases, leaving 10 bases between the germline ends. Germline CDR1 reads SGHTA; CDR2 reads FQGNSA. This CDR3 contains 15 residues. CDR3 sequence (DNA): TGTGCCAGCAGCTTAGCCAATCAGAGAAACACTGAAGCTTTCTTT. This gives the protein CASSLANQRNTEAFF.

This clonotype was recorded a few times. The chain carries TRBV6-2 or TRBV6-3 and TRBJ2-3; perhaps D is TRBD1 or TRBD2 (5 bases each). CDR1 and CDR2 from the germline V gene are MNHEY and SVGEGT. The germline V and J ends were trimmed by 5 bases and 4 bases, with 28 bases remaining between them. This CDR3 is 19 amino acids long. The CDR3 nucleotides read TGTGCCAGCAGTACCAAGTGGGGGAACTCGGAAGCGAGTCCAGATACGCAGTATTTT. It translates to CASSTKWGNSEASPDTQYF.

A word on this clonotype: The conserved final phenylalanine or tryptophan is absent from the CDR3, which likely points to a read error. The chain combines TRBV7-2 with TRBJ2-7, with 9 nucleotides matching TRBD1. The V gene's germline CDR1 is SGHTA and CDR2 FQGNSA. The CDR3 runs to 16 residues. After removal of 4 bases from V and 2 bases from J, the junction contained 9 bases not matched to a gene. For the CDR3, the DNA is TGTGCCAGCAGCTCGCGGGGGACAGGGAAGACCTACGAGCAGTACTTA. It encodes CASSSRGTGKTYEQYL.

This clonotype appeared a few times. The chain combines TRBV2 with TRBJ2-1, with D unclear. Trimming shortened V by 5 bases and J by 11 bases, and 10 bases separated the two germline ends. Germline V gene data show CDR1 as SNHLY and CDR2 as FYNNEI. CDR3 length equals 11 residues. The CDR3 coding sequence is TGTGCCAGCAGTCAGGATCAACAGCAGTTCTTC. Residues: CASSQDQQQFF. Looking up the rest from reference TRBV2 and TRBJ2-1 gives the full variable domain: EPEVTQTPSHQVTQMGQEVILRCVPISNHLYFYWYRQILGQKVEFLVSFYNNEISEKSEIFDDQFSVERPDGSNFTLKIRSTKLEDSAMYFCASSQDQQQFFGPGTRLTVL.

This clonotype occurred a few times. The chain employs TRBV6-1 and TRBJ1-2; possibly TRBD1 for D (5 bases). Per the germline V gene, CDR1 is MNHNS and CDR2 is SASEGT. Trimming left V 6 bases short and J 4 bases short, with 9 bases between. The CDR3 sequence is 12 residues long. The CDR3 bases are TGTGCCAGCAGCGACAGCATCTATGGCTACACCTTC. It translates to CASSDSIYGYTF.

This clonotype was seen more than once but under ten times. This rearrangement joins TRBV19 to TRBJ2-4; perhaps TRBD2 as D (6 bases). Germline CDR1 reads LNHDA; CDR2 reads SQIVND (reference sequence). The ends were cut back, 5 bases at V and 1 base at J, with 18 bases in the middle. CDR3 size: 17 residues. CDR3 nucleotides: TGTGCCAGTAGTCCCCCTCAACGGGAGTTGGCCAAAAACATTCAGTACTTC. This gives the protein CASSPPQRELAKNIQYF.

The CDR3 spells CASAAETGSNQPQHF. The CDR3, as DNA: TGTGCCAGCGCCGCGGAGACGGGGTCCAATCAGCCCCAGCATTTT. The chain recombines TRBV12-3 or TRBV12-4 with TRBJ1-5; D is unresolved. V lost 8 bases to trimming and J lost 3 bases, with 17 bases between them. The CDR3 runs to 15 residues.

The table lists this clonotype with many counts. The J gene is TRBJ1-1, the V gene TRBV6-2 or TRBV6-3, with D possibly being TRBD1 (6 bases). This CDR3 is built from 15 residues. Germline CDR1 is MNHEY and CDR2 is SVGEGT. V gave up 6 bases and J gave up 1 base, with 15 bases separating them. This CDR3 reads CASRTGHLANTEAFF. The CDR3 DNA is TGTGCCAGCAGGACGGGACACCTGGCGAACACTGAAGCTTTCTTT.

This clonotype was observed at least ten times. The chain employs TRBV12-3 or TRBV12-4 and TRBJ2-1, with TRBD1 matching 12 bases. CDR3 size: 15 residues. With 3 bases clipped from V and 6 bases from J, the junction kept 3 bases outside the gene matches. The CDR3 reads CASSFPGQGANEQFF. Here the CDR3 DNA reads TGTGCCAGCAGTTTCCCGGGACAGGGGGCCAATGAGCAGTTCTTC.

This clonotype came up many times. This chain links TRBV12-3 or TRBV12-4 with TRBJ1-1, with 9 bases matching TRBD1. V was pared by 2 bases and J by 5 bases, with 3 bases of the junction left unmatched. This CDR3 contains 14 residues. Written as DNA, the CDR3 is TGTGCCAGCAGTTTAACGGGACAGGGAACTGAAGCTTTCTTT. This sequence encodes CASSLTGQGTEAFF.